The next 25 T cell receptor beta chains were all read from a single sample in a study of blood T cell repertoires in COVID-19. Clones were read by immunoSEQ multiplex PCR, and TCRdb kept only the in-frame ones, dropping some. The sample yields about 280,000 clones, roughly 86% seen once. Input material: peripheral blood. The source is a woman in her thirties who had recovered from COVID-19.

The CDR3 loop reads CASSFGGEQYF. DNA of the CDR3: TGTGCCAGCAGCTTCGGGGGGGAGCAGTACTTC. The gene calls are TRBV7-2 and TRBJ2-7, with TRBD2 identical over 7 bases. The CDR3 has 11 amino acids. V shed 3 bases and J 7 bases; nucleotides not matched to a gene: 0. Germline V CDR1 and CDR2: SGHTA, FQGNSA.

The CDR3 bases are TGTGCCAGCAGCCAAGTGCGCGCAGGGGTGGGCACTGAAGCTTTCTTT. This translates into CASSQVRAGVGTEAFF. The gene calls are TRBV3-1 (or the pseudogene TRBV3-2) and TRBJ1-1; D is possibly TRBD1 (6 bases). The CDR3 totals 16 residues. In germline, CDR1 is LGHDT, CDR2 YNNKEL (reference sequence). V was clipped by 1 base and J by 4 bases, with 16 bases between them.

Comments on this clone: A junction boundary mismatches the germline segment, possibly from a read error. Distinct nucleotide sequences in the sample also encode this CDR3. The rearrangement links TRBV7-2 to TRBJ2-7, with TRBD2 as a possible D gene (6 bases). CDR3 size: 15 residues. CDR1 is SGHTA and CDR2 is FQGNSA in the germline V gene. DNA of the CDR3: TGTGCAAGCAGCTTACGTGGGACTGGGTCCTACGAGCAGTACTTC. This sequence encodes CASSLRGTGSYEQYF.

The rearrangement links TRBV6-1 to TRBJ2-6, with D possibly matching TRBD2 (6 bases). Trimming removed 3 bases at V and 0 bases at J, with 12 bases between. Germline V gives CDR1 MNHNS, CDR2 SASEGT. This CDR3 is built from 17 residues. The CDR3 DNA reads as TGTGCCAGCAGTGAGAGGGACGGGAGCTCTGGGGCCAACGTCCTGACTTTC. Translation gives CASSERDGSSGANVLTF.

The V and J genes are TRBV4-2 and TRBJ1-1; no clear D gene. V shed 1 base and J shed 3 bases, with 9 bases lying between them. CDR3 length: 14 amino acids. Germline CDR1 reads LGHNA; CDR2 reads YNFKEQ. This CDR3 reads CASSQAGRDTEAFF. The CDR3 DNA reads TGTGCCAGCAGCCAAGCTGGGAGGGACACTGAAGCTTTCTTT.

J is TRBJ1-2 and V is TRBV6-4; 7 bases line up with TRBD1. V shed 6 bases and J 0 bases; nucleotides not matched to a gene: 7. Per germline, CDR1 MRHNA and CDR2 SNTAGT. This CDR3 is 15 amino acids long. The CDR3 reads CASRPGTATNYGYTF. Here the CDR3 DNA reads TGTGCCAGCAGGCCCGGGACAGCAACTAACTATGGCTACACCTTC.

V is TRBV9 and J is TRBJ1-5; possible D gene TRBD1, 5 bases. The germline gives CDR1 SGDLS, CDR2 YYNGEE. The CDR3 consists of 16 residues. Trimming took 7 bases from V and 0 from J, leaving 17 bases between them. The CDR3 is CASSRTPGNSNQPQHF. The CDR3 bases are TGTGCCAGCTCAAGGACACCAGGGAATAGCAATCAGCCCCAGCATTTT.

The CDR3 protein is CARPGLPHEGNEKLFF. The CDR3 nucleotides are TGTGCCAGGCCGGGACTTCCTCACGAAGGAAATGAAAAACTGTTTTTT. The chain joins TRBV19 to TRBJ1-4; perhaps TRBD1 as D (5 bases). The ends were cut back, 9 bases at V and 5 bases at J, with 22 bases in the middle. The CDR3 has 16 residues. Per germline, CDR1 LNHDA and CDR2 SQIVND (reference sequence). Full variable domain (remainder filled in from reference TRBV19 and TRBJ1-4): DGGITQSPKYLFRKEGQNVTLSCEQNLNHDAMYWYRQDPGQGLRLIYYSQIVNDFQKGDIAEGYSVSREKKESFPLTVTSAQKNPTAFYLCARPGLPHEGNEKLFFGSGTQLSVL.

V and J are TRBV28 and TRBJ1-6, with D possibly matching TRBD1 (6 bases). The CDR3 extends over 15 amino acids. Germline-derived CDR1 and CDR2 are MDHEN and SYDVKM. Trimming left V 7 bases short and J 8 bases short, with 18 bases between. For the CDR3, the DNA is TGTGCCAGCATCTTCGCCAGGGGATCCTATTCACCCCTCCACTTT. Residues: CASIFARGSYSPLHF.

The genes are TRBV18 and TRBJ1-4; D might be TRBD1 (6 bases). Germline V gives CDR1 KGHSH, CDR2 LQKENI. The CDR3 loop spans 16 amino acids. Deletions cut 0 bases from V and 8 bases from J, with 16 bases between. CDR3 residues: CASSPPATGLREKLFF. DNA of the CDR3: TGTGCCAGCTCACCACCCGCGACAGGATTGAGAGAAAAACTGTTTTTT. Drawing the rest from reference TRBV18 and TRBJ1-4, the complete variable domain is NAGVMQNPRHLVRRRGQEARLRCSPMKGHSHVYWYRQLPEEGLKFMVYLQKENIIDESGMPKERFSAEFPKEGPSILRIQQVVRGDSAAYFCASSPPATGLREKLFFGSGTQLSVL.

The V gene is TRBV27, the J gene TRBJ1-6, with TRBD1 as a possible D gene (5 bases). Trimming took off 5 bases at V and 10 bases at J, with 15 bases between the two ends. CDR3 size: 14 residues. CDR1 is MNHEY, CDR2 SMNVEV, per germline (reference sequence). The CDR3 loop reads CASSPRQSGSPLHF. The CDR3 DNA sequence: TGTGCCAGCAGTCCCCGACAGAGTGGCTCACCCCTCCACTTT.

V and J are TRBV28 and TRBJ1-2; weak D call: TRBD1 (5 bases). Per the germline V gene, CDR1 is MDHEN and CDR2 is SYDVKM. The CDR3 totals 12 residues. The V gene lost 9 bases and the J gene lost 4 bases, with 12 bases spanning the gap. This CDR3 reads CASQEGSYGYTF. CDR3 bases: TGTGCCAGTCAGGAGGGGAGCTATGGCTACACCTTC.

The chain has TRBV7-9 and TRBJ1-3; TRBD1 is a possible D gene (5 bases). With 8 bases removed from V and 3 bases from J, the gap between germline ends came to 11 bases. From germline, CDR1 is SEHNR and CDR2 FQNEAQ (reference sequence). The length of the CDR3 is 13 residues. CDR3 residues: CASEPGVGNTIYF. The CDR3 nucleotides are TGTGCCAGCGAACCGGGGGTTGGAAACACCATATATTTT.

CDR3 sequence (DNA): TGTGCCAGCAGCTTTACGGGGTACGGTGAGCAGTTCTTC. The encoded protein is CASSFTGYGEQFF. The rearrangement uses TRBV9 and TRBJ2-1, with D possibly matching TRBD2 (5 bases). Germline loops: CDR1 SGDLS, CDR2 YYNGEE. V was clipped by 4 bases and J by 9 bases, with 14 bases between them. This CDR3 region has 13 residues.

This clone was found a few times. The V and J genes are TRBV6-6 and TRBJ1-4; unclear D gene. With 2 bases removed from V and 5 bases from J, the gap between germline ends came to 12 bases. Germline V lookup: CDR1 MNHNY, CDR2 SVGAGI (reference sequence). The CDR3 extends over 15 amino acids. In nucleotides, the CDR3 is TGTGCCAGCAGTTACATAGGTCAGGTGAATGAAAAACTGTTTTTT. This codes for CASSYIGQVNEKLFF.

The chain carries TRBV6-2 or TRBV6-3 and TRBJ1-1; the D gene is possibly TRBD1 (5 bases). CDR3 length: 18 amino acids. V dropped 0 bases and J dropped 4 bases, with 21 bases sitting between them. Per germline, CDR1 MNHEY and CDR2 SVGEGT. The CDR3 region is CASSYSRGGTQTRTEAFF. DNA for the CDR3: TGTGCCAGCAGTTACTCGAGAGGCGGGACTCAAACCCGCACTGAAGCTTTCTTT.

The V and J genes are TRBV18 and TRBJ2-7; D is ambiguous. The germline V and J ends were trimmed by 6 bases and 2 bases, with 17 bases remaining between them. There are 15 residues in the CDR3. Germline V gene data show CDR1 as KGHSH and CDR2 as LQKENI. CDR3 coding DNA: TGTGCCAGCTCTCTCGGTGTAGTAGAAACCTACGAGCAGTACTTC. As protein: CASSLGVVETYEQYF.

The chain combines TRBV11-2 with TRBJ2-3; 10 bases line up with TRBD1. The ends lost 3 bases at V and 0 bases at J; junction bases unmatched: 9. This CDR3 region has 18 residues. Germline V CDR1 and CDR2: SGHAT, FQNNGV. CDR3 region: CASSLAPWGQGSTDTQYF. CDR3 in DNA: TGTGCCAGCAGCTTGGCTCCTTGGGGACAGGGGAGCACAGATACGCAGTATTTT. The full variable domain, with the rest looked up from reference TRBV11-2 and TRBJ2-3, is EAGVAQSPRYKIIEKRQSVAFWCNPISGHATLYWYQQILGQGPKLLIQFQNNGVVDDSQLPKDRFSAERLKGVDSTLKIQPAKLEDSAVYLCASSLAPWGQGSTDTQYFGPGTRLTVL.

This chain joins TRBV2 and TRBJ2-3, with 14 bases that match TRBD2. The CDR3 length is 19 residues. Germline assignment: CDR1 SNHLY and CDR2 FYNNEI. V lost 4 bases and J lost 4; bases outside the gene matches: 13. In nucleotides, the CDR3 is TGTGCCAGCAGTGCTTCCGGGACTAGCGGGAGTGGTGGGTCAGATACGCAGTATTTT. Protein sequence: CASSASGTSGSGGSDTQYF. Supplemented by reference TRBV2 and TRBJ2-3, the full variable domain reads EPEVTQTPSHQVTQMGQEVILRCVPISNHLYFYWYRQILGQKVEFLVSFYNNEISEKSEIFDDQFSVERPDGSNFTLKIRSTKLEDSAMYFCASSASGTSGSGGSDTQYFGPGTRLTVL.

The genes are TRBV27 and TRBJ1-1; D is unresolved. The CDR3 totals 13 residues. Germline V gene lookup returns CDR1 MNHEY and CDR2 SMNVEV (reference sequence). Trimming shortened V by 6 bases and J by 6 bases, and 14 bases separated the two germline ends. The chain's CDR3 is CASSPRRLAEAFF. As DNA, the CDR3 is TGTGCCAGCAGCCCCCGGAGGCTGGCTGAAGCTTTCTTT.

This clone was detected only once. The chain joins TRBV12-5 to TRBJ1-4; D might be TRBD1 (5 bases). Per germline, CDR1 LGHNT and CDR2 FRNRAP. V lost 10 bases and J 7 bases, leaving 13 bases between the germline ends. This CDR3 comprises 12 residues. The CDR3 DNA reads TGTGCTACTGGAGGGGTAGGTGAAAAACTGTTTTTT. Protein product: CATGGVGEKLFF.

The CDR3 DNA reads as TGTGCCAGTAGTGAGGGCAGGGGGCTCAACTATGGCTACACCTTC. Translating gives CASSEGRGLNYGYTF. The chain links TRBV19 to TRBJ1-2, with 8 bases matching TRBD1. Trimming took 5 bases from V and 2 from J; bases not matched to a gene: 7. The CDR3 contains 15 residues. CDR1 is LNHDA, CDR2 SQIVND, per germline (reference sequence).

The J gene is TRBJ1-1, the V gene TRBV12-3 or TRBV12-4; TRBD1 is a possible D gene (5 bases). The CDR3 covers 11 residues. V dropped 7 bases and J dropped 5 bases, with 8 bases sitting between them. The CDR3 DNA is TGTGCCAGCACCCGGGGGACTGAAGCTTTCTTT. This codes for CASTRGTEAFF.

The rearrangement uses TRBV24-1 and TRBJ2-2; the D gene is possibly TRBD2 (5 bases). Germline V lookup: CDR1 KGHDR, CDR2 SFDVKD. The CDR3 is 15 residues long. With 3 bases removed from V and 7 bases from J, the gap between germline ends came to 14 bases. This CDR3 reads CATSDNGNGIGELFF. The CDR3 nucleotides read TGTGCCACCAGTGATAACGGGAATGGTATCGGGGAGCTGTTTTTT.

The gene calls are TRBV27 and TRBJ2-5; possible D gene TRBD1, 6 bases. CDR3 size: 13 residues. Per the germline V gene, CDR1 is MNHEY and CDR2 is SMNVEV (reference sequence). V lost 4 bases to trimming and J lost 4 bases, with 10 bases between them. The CDR3 DNA sequence: TGTGCCAGCAGTTACGTCAGGGGAGAGACCCAGTACTTC. Its translation is CASSYVRGETQYF.